This T cell receptor beta chain came from a study of CD8+CD57+ T cells in acquired aplastic anemia. The wider study: Mean DNA quantity obtained from sorted CD4+ and CD8+ cells was 2.5 to 4 ug.

V was pared by 4 bases and J by 5 bases, with 18 bases between. The CDR3 extends over 15 amino acids. Germline V gene sequence: CDR1 SGHRS, CDR2 YFSETQ. Overall study findings and caveats: Patients and healthy controls showed no significant CD8+ Simpson's diversity difference. The number of CD8+ CDR3 sequences shared by patients and controls was under 35.

The authors sequenced patients whose flow cytometry had shown CD8+CD57+ cell expansion. Every patient presented with severe acquired aplastic anemia. At least ten counts were recorded for this clonotype. What it recognizes is unknown. TCR beta VDJ combinations and CDR3 sequences were profiled from genomic DNA. MiXCR was run by TCRdb on the reads, yielding one entry per CDR3 protein. Among about 150,000 distinct CDR3 sequences listed, roughly 50% were seen once. The sequencing input was sorted CD4+, CD8+, or CD8+CD57+ T cells (not recorded which) from PBMCs. V gene TRBV5-1 combines with J gene TRBJ2-5, with D perhaps given as TRBD1 or TRBD2 (5 bases each). This clonotype was sampled from a human donor with aplastic anemia. CDR3 amino acids: CASSPTGTGRETQYF. As DNA, the CDR3 is TGCGCCAGCAGCCCTACCGGGACGGGCAGGGAGACCCAGTACTTC.